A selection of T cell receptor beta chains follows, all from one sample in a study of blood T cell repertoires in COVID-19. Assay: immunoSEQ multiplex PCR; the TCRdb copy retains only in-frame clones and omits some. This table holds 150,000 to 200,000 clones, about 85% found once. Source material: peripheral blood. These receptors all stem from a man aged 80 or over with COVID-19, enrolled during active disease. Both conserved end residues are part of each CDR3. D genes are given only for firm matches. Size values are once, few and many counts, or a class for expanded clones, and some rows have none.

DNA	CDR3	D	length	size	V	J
TGTGCCATCAGTGGAACGGGGGACACTGAAGCTTTCTTT	CAISGTGDTEAFF	NA	13	NA	TRBV10-3	TRBJ1-1
TGCGCCAGCCGCTCGAGGGAACAAGAGACCCAGTACTTC	CASRSREQETQYF	NA	13	NA	TRBV5-1	TRBJ2-5
TGTGCCAGCAGTTGGCCCAGGGGGCCCACCCAGCCCCAGCATTTT	CASSWPRGPTQPQHF	TRBD1	15	NA	TRBV6-6	TRBJ1-5
TGTGCCAGCAGCGTCAGACAGGGGCCCACCCGAAGCTCTGGGGCCAACGTCCTGACTTTC	CASSVRQGPTRSSGANVLTF	TRBD1	20	NA	TRBV9	TRBJ2-6
TGTGCCAGCAGCGCCGGGACTGATAACAATGAGCAGTTCTTC	CASSAGTDNNEQFF	NA	14	NA	TRBV7-7	TRBJ2-1
TGTGCCAGCAGAGACAGGGGAGGCGATACGCAGTATTTT	CASRDRGGDTQYF	TRBD1	13	NA	TRBV2	TRBJ2-3
TGCGCCAGCGGCACCTTGGGCACAGATACGCAGTATTTT	CASGTLGTDTQYF	NA	13	NA	TRBV5-1	TRBJ2-3
TGTGCCAGCAGTTCCCTCAGCGGTACTAGCACAGATACGCAGTATTTT	CASSSLSGTSTDTQYF	NA	16	NA	TRBV6-5	TRBJ2-3
TGCGCCAGCAGCCAAGATCGGACCGTTCGGGCGGGCGCCTATGGCTACACCTTC	CASSQDRTVRAGAYGYTF	NA	18	once	TRBV4-1	TRBJ1-2
TGTGCCAGCAGTAAACGGACAGGGACCACTCTGGACTATGGCTACACCTTC	CASSKRTGTTLDYGYTF	TRBD1	17	NA	TRBV11-2	TRBJ1-2
TGTGCCAGCAGCCAGACAGGAGGCGGGACAGCGGGTTTCTTC	CASSQTGGGTAGFF	NA	14	NA	TRBV3-1/TRBV3-2	TRBJ2-1
TGTGCCAGCAGCTCGGACAGGGGGGTTGAAAAACTGTTTTTT	CASSSDRGVEKLFF	TRBD1	14	NA	TRBV6-5	TRBJ1-4
TGTGCCAGCGCCAGGGGCTCTGGAAACACCATATATTTT	CASARGSGNTIYF	NA	13	NA	TRBV7-2	TRBJ1-3
TGTGCCAGCAGCTTCGGACACAGCAATCAGCCCCAGCATTTT	CASSFGHSNQPQHF	NA	14	NA	TRBV5-5	TRBJ1-5
TGTGCCAGCAGCCCCGGGACAGGGGGAAGGAATTCACCCCTCCACTTT	CASSPGTGGRNSPLHF	TRBD1	16	once	TRBV7-9	TRBJ1-6
TGTGCCAGCAGCCCAGGTGGGCAGGTGGAGACCCAGTACTTC	CASSPGGQVETQYF	NA	14	once	TRBV11-3	TRBJ2-5
TGTGCCAGCAGTCTAGGAGCGGGAGACAATGAGCAGTTCTTC	CASSLGAGDNEQFF	TRBD2	14	NA	TRBV6-6	TRBJ2-1
TGCGCCAGCAGCCAAGCGATGGGCTTATGGTCACCCCTCCACTTT	CASSQAMGLWSPLHF	NA	15	once	TRBV4-1	TRBJ1-6
TGTGCCAGCAGCGCCTGGACAGGTAGCTCTGGAAACACCATATATTTT	CASSAWTGSSGNTIYF	TRBD1	16	once	TRBV7-8	TRBJ1-3
TGTGCCATCAGTGAGTCGGGACAGCAGAACTATGGCTACACCTTC	CAISESGQQNYGYTF	TRBD1	15	NA	TRBV10-3	TRBJ1-2
TGTGCCAGCAGCGCGGACAGGGGAGGGTATGGCTACACCTTC	CASSADRGGYGYTF	TRBD1	14	few	TRBV2	TRBJ1-2
TGTGCCAGCAGCTTTAACTTTTACACAGATACGCAGTATTTT	CASSFNFYTDTQYF	NA	14	few	TRBV5-5	TRBJ2-3
TGTGCCAGCAGCCAAACAGGTGCTAACTATGGCTACACCTTC	CASSQTGANYGYTF	NA	14	NA	TRBV4-2	TRBJ1-2
TGTGCCAGCAGGGATGGGCGGGTTGAAAAACTGTTTTTT	CASRDGRVEKLFF	NA	13	NA	TRBV28	TRBJ1-4
TGTGCCAGCAGTAGGGGGGGGATAAGCACAGATACGCAGTATTTT	CASSRGGISTDTQYF	NA	15	NA	TRBV6-5	TRBJ2-3
TGTGCCAGTCGGGGATGGGGGGACGAGCCGGGCACAGATACGCAGTATTTT	CASRGWGDEPGTDTQYF	NA	17	NA	TRBV27	TRBJ2-3
TGTGCCATCAGTGAGGGGGAGGCCTACGAGCAGTACTTC	CAISEGEAYEQYF	NA	13	few	TRBV10-3	TRBJ2-7
TGTGCCAGCAGCTTACAGGATGCCTCTGGAAACACCATATATTTT	CASSLQDASGNTIYF	NA	15	NA	TRBV13	TRBJ1-3
TGTGCCAGCAGTTACGGGTTCTCTGGAAACACCATATATTTT	CASSYGFSGNTIYF	NA	14	NA	TRBV7-2	TRBJ1-3
TGTGCCTCCTCAAGGGACAGGGAATCCTACGAGCAGTACTTC	CASSRDRESYEQYF	TRBD1	14	NA	TRBV30	TRBJ2-7
TGCGCCAGCAGCCTCATTGCCCAGGGGAATCAGCCCCAGCATTTT	CASSLIAQGNQPQHF	NA	15	NA	TRBV4-1	TRBJ1-5
TGTGCCAGCAGGGAATACTCGGGACAGACTTTAAACACCATATATTTT	CASREYSGQTLNTIYF	TRBD1	16	NA	TRBV6-1	TRBJ1-3
TGTGCCAGCGGGGCGACGGAGAGCACAGATACGCAGTATTTT	CASGATESTDTQYF	NA	14	NA	TRBV11-3	TRBJ2-3
TGTGCCAGCAGTTCGGAGACTTATGGCTACACCTTC	CASSSETYGYTF	NA	12	NA	TRBV6-2/TRBV6-3	TRBJ1-2
TGTGCAAGTCGCTTAGCTACGCCCCCAGGGAAGGCGATGGGCTACACCTTC	CASRLATPPGKAMGYTF	NA	17	NA	TRBV12-2	TRBJ1-2
TGCGCCAGCAGTCCCTCCCCAGCGGGGGACAACAATGAGCAGTTCTTC	CASSPSPAGDNNEQFF	TRBD2	16	NA	TRBV23-1	TRBJ2-1
TGTGCCAGCAGTTTAGAAGGCAGGGATACGCAGTATTTT	CASSLEGRDTQYF	NA	13	NA	TRBV12-3/TRBV12-4	TRBJ2-3
TGCGCCAGCAGCTTGTTGACGGGGAAGAGGCGAGAGACCCAGTACTTC	CASSLLTGKRRETQYF	NA	16	NA	TRBV5-1	TRBJ2-5
TGTGCCAGCAGACAGGGGCTGCTCTATAATTCACCCCTCCACTTT	CASRQGLLYNSPLHF	TRBD1	15	few	TRBV2	TRBJ1-6
TGCGCCAGCAGCCAAGGAGTTAACTATGGCTACACCTTC	CASSQGVNYGYTF	NA	13	NA	TRBV4-1	TRBJ1-2
TGTGCCAGCAGCCCCACAGGGGGCCGGTATGGCTACACCTTC	CASSPTGGRYGYTF	TRBD1	14	NA	TRBV3-1/TRBV3-2	TRBJ1-2
TGCGCCAGCAGCTTGAGCTTACAAGAGACCCAGTACTTC	CASSLSLQETQYF	NA	13	NA	TRBV5-1	TRBJ2-5
TGTGCCAGCAGCGTAAACAGGGTCTCCTACGAGCAGTACTTC	CASSVNRVSYEQYF	NA	14	NA	TRBV11-3	TRBJ2-7
TGTGCCAGCAGCTCAGAAATATACGGGTCCCCAGATACGCAGTATTTT	CASSSEIYGSPDTQYF	NA	16	NA	TRBV7-7	TRBJ2-3
TGTGCCAGCAGCGCTGGGAGGGGGAAGCCTCACTTC	CASSAGRGKPHF	NA	12	NA	TRBV9	TRBJ1-2
TGTGCCAGCAGCCTGGACAGGGACACTGAAGCTTTCTTT	CASSLDRDTEAFF	TRBD1	13	NA	TRBV3-1/TRBV3-2	TRBJ1-1
TGTGCCAGCAACACATATAGCAATCAGCCCCAGCATTTT	CASNTYSNQPQHF	NA	13	NA	TRBV6-5	TRBJ1-5
TGTGCCAGCAGTCCAGGGGGAAGGTACACTGAAGCTTTCTTT	CASSPGGRYTEAFF	TRBD1	14	NA	TRBV28	TRBJ1-1
TGTGCCAGCAGCACGGGACAGCAAAGCTCCTATAATTCACCCCTCCACTTT	CASSTGQQSSYNSPLHF	TRBD1	17	NA	TRBV5-5	TRBJ1-6
TGTGCCACCAGCACGACAGGGGCCCTCACAGATACGCAGTATTTT	CATSTTGALTDTQYF	TRBD1	15	once	TRBV24-1	TRBJ2-3
TGTGCCAGCAGTTTCCAGGGGGCGCGAGGAGGGCAGTACTTC	CASSFQGARGGQYF	TRBD1	14	NA	TRBV28	TRBJ2-7